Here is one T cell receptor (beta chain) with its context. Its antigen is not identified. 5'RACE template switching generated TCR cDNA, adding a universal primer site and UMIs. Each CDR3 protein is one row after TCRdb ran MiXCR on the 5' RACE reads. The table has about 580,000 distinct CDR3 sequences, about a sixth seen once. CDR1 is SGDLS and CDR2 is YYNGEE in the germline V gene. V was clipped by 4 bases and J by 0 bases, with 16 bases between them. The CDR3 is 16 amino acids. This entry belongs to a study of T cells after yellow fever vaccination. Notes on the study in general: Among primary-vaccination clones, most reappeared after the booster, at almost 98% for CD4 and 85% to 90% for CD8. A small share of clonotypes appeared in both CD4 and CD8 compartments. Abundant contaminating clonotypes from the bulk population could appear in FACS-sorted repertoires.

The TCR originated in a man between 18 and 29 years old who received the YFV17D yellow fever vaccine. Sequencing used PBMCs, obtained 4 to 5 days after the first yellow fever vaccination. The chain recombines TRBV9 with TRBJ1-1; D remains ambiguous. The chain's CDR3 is CASSFTPTQVNTEAFF. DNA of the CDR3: TGTGCCAGCAGCTTTACCCCGACCCAGGTGAACACTGAAGCTTTCTTT. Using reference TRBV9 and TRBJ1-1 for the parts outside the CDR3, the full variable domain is DSGVTQTPKHLITATGQRVTLRCSPRSGDLSVYWYQQSLDQGLQFLIQYYNGEERAKGNILERFSAQQFPDLHSELNLSSLELGDSALYFCASSFTPTQVNTEAFFGQGTRLTVV.